The 19 T cell receptor beta chains presented below share a single source sample, sequenced in a study of blood T cell repertoires in COVID-19. Here immunoSEQ multiplex PCR was the method, and the copy in TCRdb shows in-frame clones only, minus some. The sample holds 200,000 to 300,000 clones, roughly 91% seen once. Sequences were obtained from PBMCs or T cells enriched from blood (not recorded which). The receptors were sampled from a woman aged 30 to 39 who had recovered from COVID-19.

This sequence joins TRBV5-1 and TRBJ1-1; TRBD1 matches 8 bases. The J segment lost 4 bases and the V segment lost 3 bases, leaving 8 bases of the junction unmatched. The germline V gene encodes CDR1 SGHRS and CDR2 YFSETQ. The CDR3 is 15 amino acids. CDR3 amino acids: CASSSPPGQGTEAFF. DNA for the CDR3: TGCGCCAGCAGCTCCCCCCCCGGACAGGGCACTGAAGCTTTCTTT.

The CDR3 region is CASSYSSGGGSPLHF. In nucleotides, the CDR3 is TGTGCCAGCAGTTACTCTTCGGGGGGCGGTTCACCCCTCCACTTT. This chain joins TRBV6-5 and TRBJ1-6; a weak D match, TRBD1 (6 bases). There are 15 residues in the CDR3. V lost 0 bases and J lost 9, with 12 bases in between. Germline V gene data show CDR1 as MNHEY and CDR2 as SVGAGI.

This chain joins TRBV6-5 and TRBJ1-2, with D possibly matching TRBD1 (6 bases). This CDR3 is built from 14 residues. Germline CDR1 and CDR2: MNHEY and SVGAGI. V was clipped by 0 bases and J by 5 bases, with 10 bases between them. The CDR3 here is CASSYSNRAYGYTF. The CDR3 DNA reads TGTGCCAGCAGTTACTCGAACAGGGCTTATGGCTACACCTTC.

V is TRBV4-3 and J is TRBJ2-1; 12 bases are shared with TRBD2. Germline values: CDR1 LGHNA, CDR2 YSLEER. V shed 1 base, J shed 8 bases, and the junction held 6 bases outside the gene matches. The CDR3 contains 16 residues. CDR3 sequence (DNA): TGCGCCAGCAGCCAAGGGACTAGCGGGATTAGCTATGAGCAGTTCTTC. This gives the protein CASSQGTSGISYEQFF.

J is TRBJ2-2 and V is TRBV7-2, with 9 bases identical to TRBD2. V shed 1 base, J shed 6 bases, and the junction held 6 bases outside the gene matches. Germline V CDR1 and CDR2: SGHTA, FQGNSA. The CDR3 loop spans 16 amino acids. CDR3 sequence (DNA): TGTGCCAGCAGCTTAGTCGGCGGGAGGGCCCCCGGGGAGCTGTTTTTT. This translates into CASSLVGGRAPGELFF.

The V and J genes are TRBV19 and TRBJ2-1; 8 bases agree with TRBD2. The length of the CDR3 is 15 residues. With V trimmed by 5 bases and J by 1 base, 4 bases remained unmatched. Germline V gene sequence: CDR1 LNHDA, CDR2 SQIVND (reference sequence). CDR3 in DNA: TGTGCCAGTAGTCGTACTAGCGGATCCTACAATGAGCAGTTCTTC. It codes for CASSRTSGSYNEQFF. Full variable domain (outside the CDR3, taken from reference TRBV19 and TRBJ2-1): DGGITQSPKYLFRKEGQNVTLSCEQNLNHDAMYWYRQDPGQGLRLIYYSQIVNDFQKGDIAEGYSVSREKKESFPLTVTSAQKNPTAFYLCASSRTSGSYNEQFFGPGTRLTVL.

This chain connects TRBV7-2 to TRBJ1-6; TRBD1 is a possible D gene (5 bases). Germline CDR1 reads SGHTA; CDR2 reads FQGNSA. With 1 base removed from V and 9 bases from J, the gap between germline ends came to 16 bases. The CDR3 has 16 residues. The DNA of the CDR3 is TGTGCCAGCAGCTTAGATCGAGGGGCGGGGGGTTCACCCCTCCACTTT. Translated: CASSLDRGAGGSPLHF. The full variable domain, in which reference TRBV7-2 and TRBJ1-6 provide the parts outside the CDR3, is GAGVSQSPSNKVTEKGKDVELRCDPISGHTALYWYRQSLGQGLEFLIYFQGNSAPDKSGLPSDRFSAERTGGSVSTLTIQRTQQEDSAVYLCASSLDRGAGGSPLHFGNGTRLTVT.

V usage is TRBV9 and J usage is TRBJ1-1; weak D call: TRBD1 (5 bases). Germline V CDR1 and CDR2: SGDLS, YYNGEE. The CDR3 runs 15 residues. Trimming pared 3 bases from V and 0 bases from J, leaving 12 bases between. The CDR3 loop reads CASSAGLLMNTEAFF. The DNA for the CDR3 is TGTGCCAGCAGCGCGGGACTCCTCATGAACACTGAAGCTTTCTTT.

The chain links TRBV29-1 to TRBJ1-1; D perhaps matches TRBD1 (5 bases). Germline CDR1 and CDR2: SQVTM and ANQGSEA. Trimming cost V 6 bases and J 4 bases, with 15 bases left between them. The CDR3 extends over 13 amino acids. CDR3 protein: CSVVVGGGTEAFF. The DNA of the CDR3 is TGCAGCGTCGTGGTCGGGGGAGGCACTGAAGCTTTCTTT.

J is TRBJ1-1 and V is TRBV7-8, with TRBD1 as a possible D gene (6 bases). This CDR3 region has 16 residues. The germline V and J ends were trimmed by 3 bases and 5 bases, with 19 bases remaining between them. CDR1 and CDR2 (germline): SGHVS, FQNEAQ. The CDR3 region is CASSFKQGKGGTEAFF. The DNA of the CDR3 is TGTGCCAGCAGCTTTAAACAGGGAAAGGGCGGAACTGAAGCTTTCTTT.

This chain joins TRBV18 and TRBJ2-2; 9 bases fit TRBD1. J was trimmed by 4 bases and V by 5 bases; bases with no gene match: 2. Germline V gene sequence: CDR1 KGHSH, CDR2 LQKENI. The CDR3 contains 14 residues. CDR3 sequence reads: CASSSGQGTGELFF. In DNA, the CDR3 is TGTGCCAGCTCATCGGGACAGGGCACCGGGGAGCTGTTTTTT.

V is TRBV11-2 and J is TRBJ1-1; 7 bases are a match to TRBD1. CDR1 and CDR2 from the germline V gene are SGHAT and FQNNGV. V was pared by 6 bases and J by 7 bases, with 11 bases of the junction left unmatched. The CDR3 runs to 14 residues. CDR3 coding DNA: TGTGCCAGCAGTCGCGGGACAGAATTAATTGAAGCTTTCTTT. Translation gives CASSRGTELIEAFF.

The chain combines TRBV7-8 with TRBJ1-5; 10 bases agree with TRBD1. V lost 4 bases to trimming and J lost 4 bases; unmatched junction nucleotides: 4. Germline lookup yields CDR1 SGHVS and CDR2 FQNEAQ. This CDR3 has 15 amino acids. The CDR3 is CASSSTGGGNQPQHF. Here the CDR3 DNA reads TGTGCCAGCAGCTCGACAGGGGGCGGAAATCAGCCCCAGCATTTT.

The chain uses TRBV19 and TRBJ2-2, with 11 bases fitting TRBD1. Germline values: CDR1 LNHDA, CDR2 SQIVND (reference sequence). The trim removed 6 bases at V and 6 bases at J, leaving 9 bases unmatched. The CDR3 has 16 residues. CDR3 nucleotides: TGTGCCAGTAGCACCCAAGGGACAGGGGGTGCCGGGGAGCTGTTTTTT. It encodes CASSTQGTGGAGELFF.

The genes are TRBV28 and TRBJ2-5; weak D call: TRBD2 (5 bases). The germline gives CDR1 MDHEN, CDR2 SYDVKM. CDR3 length: 13 amino acids. V lost 2 bases to trimming and J lost 5 bases, with 9 bases between them. The CDR3 protein is CASSLDGMETQYF. The CDR3 nucleotides are TGTGCCAGCAGTTTAGACGGGATGGAGACCCAGTACTTC.

This clone appeared many times. J is TRBJ2-7 and V is TRBV4-3, with 9 bases identical to TRBD2. Germline V gene sequence: CDR1 LGHNA, CDR2 YSLEER. Germline trimming cut 0 bases from V and 7 bases from J; bases unmatched to any gene: 13. This CDR3 has 17 residues. As DNA, the CDR3 is TGCGCCAGCAGCCAAGATCCTACTGTACTAGCGGGTAGGGAGCAGTACTTC. The encoded protein is CASSQDPTVLAGREQYF.

The V gene is TRBV29-1, the J gene TRBJ1-2; TRBD1 matches 7 bases. The CDR3 has 16 amino acids. From germline, CDR1 is SQVTM and CDR2 ANQGSEA. V lost 3 bases and J lost 0; bases outside the gene matches: 10. The CDR3 DNA sequence: TGCAGCGTTGATACCGGGACAGCAAGAGCTAACTATGGCTACACCTTC. It encodes CSVDTGTARANYGYTF. Full variable domain (remainder filled in from reference TRBV29-1 and TRBJ1-2): SAVISQKPSRDICQRGTSLTIQCQVDSQVTMMFWYRQQPGQSLTLIATANQGSEATYESGFVIDKFPISRPNLTFSTLTVSNMSPEDSSIYLCSVDTGTARANYGYTFGSGTRLTVV.

This clone has ten or more counts. In nucleotides, the CDR3 is TGTGCCAGTAGTATGGGACAGCTTGTTGAGCAGTTCTTC. Translated, it gives CASSMGQLVEQFF. The chain recombines TRBV19 with TRBJ2-1, with 7 nucleotides matching TRBD1. This CDR3 spans 13 amino acids. Germline values: CDR1 LNHDA, CDR2 SQIVND (reference sequence). Germline trimming cut 3 bases from V and 9 bases from J; bases unmatched to any gene: 5.

In this sample, this clone turned up once. The CDR3 DNA reads as TGTGCCAGCTCACCACGCCGGGATATCGGCACTGAAGCTTTCTTT. Its protein product is CASSPRRDIGTEAFF. This chain connects TRBV18 to TRBJ1-1; D is undetermined. The V and J ends lost 1 base and 4 bases respectively, with 13 bases between them. Looked up from germline, CDR1 is KGHSH and CDR2 is LQKENI. The CDR3 extends over 15 amino acids.